Sequencing of this T cell receptor beta chain was carried out in a study of blood T cell repertoires in COVID-19. About the study: Nucleic acid was either cDNA or gDNA, and it came from T cells, B-cell-depleted T cells, or PBMCs.

How the authors handled the data: The assay estimated nucleated cells by amplifying reference gene primers. Method: immunoSEQ multiplex PCR; TCRdb's copy keeps in-frame clones and lacks some. That table gives V, J and clone size, and the DNA gave D and trimming. The data contain roughly 250,000 clones, more than 90% of them singletons. One Seattle source followed patients from active infection through their disease course. This CDR3 region has 15 residues. V gave up 6 bases and J gave up 5 bases; unmatched junction bases: 8. CDR1 and CDR2 from the germline V gene are MNHEY and SMNVEV (reference sequence).

The V and J genes are TRBV27 and TRBJ2-1; the match to TRBD2 covers 9 bases. The sequence was obtained from a person under 30 with COVID-19, enrolled during active disease. The sequenced sample consisted of peripheral blood. CDR3 sequence reads: CASRHRLAANNEQFF. CDR3 nucleotides: TGTGCCAGCAGGCATAGACTAGCGGCTAACAATGAGCAGTTCTTC.